These 20 T cell receptor beta chains originate from one sample sequenced in a study of shared clonotypes between healthy human individuals. TCRdb's table, derived via immunoSEQ multiplex PCR, lists solely in-frame clones and lacks some. Of 1.6 million or so clones in the sample, 98% are singletons; the top ten hold over 0.3%. Material: naive CD4+ T cells sorted from blood. Subset of the sample: CD45RA+ positively selected. The receptors come from a man aged 30 to 45 in good health.

V and J are TRBV5-1 and TRBJ2-2; possible D gene TRBD1, 5 bases. V dropped 1 base and J dropped 6 bases, with 16 bases sitting between them. The CDR3 runs to 16 residues. The germline CDR1 and CDR2 sequences are SGHRS and YFSETQ. CDR3 in DNA: TGCGCCAGCAGCTTGACAGCAGGGTTTAATGCCGGGGAGCTGTTTTTT. Translating gives CASSLTAGFNAGELFF.

This clone appeared a single time. The V gene is TRBV5-1, the J gene TRBJ1-1; the D gene is possibly TRBD1 (5 bases). V was cut by 3 bases and J by 0 bases, with 15 bases left in between. The CDR3 has 16 amino acids. Per germline, CDR1 SGHRS and CDR2 YFSETQ. Here the CDR3 DNA reads TGCGCCAGCAGCTACGTTGCAGGGCCTATGAACACTGAAGCTTTCTTT. Protein product: CASSYVAGPMNTEAFF.

This chain links TRBV6-5 with TRBJ2-1; D unresolved. V was cut by 5 bases and J by 5 bases, with 7 bases left in between. The CDR3 is 12 residues long. Germline-derived CDR1 and CDR2 are MNHEY and SVGAGI. CDR3 sequence reads: CASSMSNNEQFF. In nucleotides, the CDR3 is TGTGCCAGCAGTATGTCGAACAATGAGCAGTTCTTC.

CDR3 in DNA: TGTGCCAGCAGCTTGATGGCCGGGGAGCTGTTTTTT. Its protein product is CASSLMAGELFF. V and J are TRBV5-5 and TRBJ2-2; no firm D call. This CDR3 region has 12 residues. V was clipped by 1 base and J by 6 bases, with 4 bases between them. The germline V gene has CDR1 SGHKS and CDR2 YYEKEE (reference sequence). The full variable domain, rest sourced from reference TRBV5-5 and TRBJ2-2, is DAGVTQSPTHLIKTRGQQVTLRCSPISGHKSVSWYQQVLGQGPQFIFQYYEKEERGRGNFPDRFSARQFPNYSSELNVNALLLGDSALYLCASSLMAGELFFGEGSRLTVL.

The chain is built from TRBV11-2 and TRBJ2-5; 16 bases align to TRBD2. Trimming took 4 bases from V and 5 from J; bases not matched to a gene: 7. CDR1 and CDR2 (germline): SGHAT, FQNNGV. CDR3 length: 17 amino acids. The CDR3 loop is CASSSGLAGGRGETQYF. The DNA of the CDR3 is TGTGCCAGCAGCTCGGGACTAGCGGGAGGGCGGGGGGAGACCCAGTACTTC. The entire variable domain, with the rest obtained from reference TRBV11-2 and TRBJ2-5, is as follows: EAGVAQSPRYKIIEKRQSVAFWCNPISGHATLYWYQQILGQGPKLLIQFQNNGVVDDSQLPKDRFSAERLKGVDSTLKIQPAKLEDSAVYLCASSSGLAGGRGETQYFGPGTRLLVL.

This rearrangement joins TRBV6-5 to TRBJ2-2, with 9 positions matching TRBD2. V shed 7 bases, J shed 4 bases, and the junction held 7 bases outside the gene matches. Germline V CDR1 and CDR2: MNHEY, SVGAGI. The CDR3 runs to 15 residues. The CDR3 bases are TGTGCCAGCACCAGACTAGCGGTATCCACCGGGGAGCTGTTTTTT. Its protein product is CASTRLAVSTGELFF.

In the case of this clone: The sample has other DNA sequences that encode this CDR3 too. The chain joins TRBV5-1 to TRBJ2-6; 8 bases align to TRBD2. The CDR3 consists of 16 residues. J gave up 2 bases and V 0 bases, and 1 base lay outside the gene matches. Germline V gives CDR1 SGHRS, CDR2 YFSETQ. CDR3 sequence: CASSLAGGAGANVLTF. CDR3 DNA: TGCGCCAGCAGCTTGGCCGGGGGGGCTGGGGCCAACGTCCTGACTTTC.

This clone was recorded once. This rearrangement joins TRBV7-2 to TRBJ2-7, with no clear D. Germline values: CDR1 SGHTA, CDR2 FQGNSA. V lost 5 bases and J lost 3, with 14 bases in between. The CDR3 has 14 residues. The CDR3 bases are TGTGCCAGCAGCCCCCTGGGCAGCGTCTACGAGCAGTACTTC. Translating it yields CASSPLGSVYEQYF.

This chain joins TRBV11-2 and TRBJ1-1; D may be TRBD1 (5 bases). The germline gives CDR1 SGHAT, CDR2 FQNNGV. The V gene lost 2 bases and the J gene lost 0 bases, with 19 bases spanning the gap. This CDR3 is 18 amino acids long. The CDR3 protein is CASSLRIDRTGLNTEAFF. For the CDR3, the DNA is TGTGCCAGCAGCTTAAGGATCGACAGAACAGGCCTGAACACTGAAGCTTTCTTT.

The chain joins TRBV11-1 to TRBJ2-7; the D gene could be TRBD1 or TRBD2 (6 bases each). V lost 1 base to trimming and J lost 2 bases, with 12 bases between them. This CDR3 is 15 amino acids long. Per germline, CDR1 SGHAT and CDR2 FQDESV (reference sequence). The CDR3 sequence is CASSLEGGAAYEQYF. CDR3 nucleotides: TGTGCCAGCAGCTTAGAGGGGGGAGCTGCCTACGAGCAGTACTTC.

This clone was detected only once. The gene calls are TRBV7-3 and TRBJ1-1; no definite D call. V lost 5 bases and J lost 6, with 13 bases in between. CDR3 length: 13 amino acids. Per germline, CDR1 SGHTA and CDR2 FQGTGA. CDR3 amino acids: CASSVRHFAEAFF. The CDR3 DNA is TGTGCCAGCAGCGTGCGACATTTCGCTGAAGCTTTCTTT.

J is TRBJ2-2 and V is TRBV15; possibly TRBD2 for D (6 bases). This CDR3 spans 16 amino acids. CDR1 is LNHNV, CDR2 YYDKDF, per germline (reference sequence). With 0 bases removed from V and 5 bases from J, the gap between germline ends came to 13 bases. CDR3 amino acids: CATSRDLLADTGELFF. Written as DNA, the CDR3 is TGTGCCACCAGCAGAGATCTACTAGCAGATACCGGGGAGCTGTTTTTT.

This chain joins TRBV2 and TRBJ2-2, with D perhaps matching TRBD1 or TRBD2 (5 bases each). The V end was cut by 3 bases, the J end by 8 bases, with 16 bases between. The germline gives CDR1 SNHLY, CDR2 FYNNEI. The CDR3 has 15 amino acids. The CDR3 DNA reads TGTGCCAGCAGTGAGTGGGACCTGGGGACGGGGGAGCTGTTTTTT. This gives the protein CASSEWDLGTGELFF.

The J gene is TRBJ1-5, the V gene TRBV7-9; D might be TRBD1 (5 bases). V was trimmed by 2 bases and J by 1 base, leaving 12 bases between them. The CDR3 contains 16 residues. CDR1 SEHNR and CDR2 FQNEAQ come from the germline V gene (reference sequence). CDR3 in amino acids: CASSLRGGESNQPQHF. In nucleotides, the CDR3 is TGTGCCAGCAGCTTAAGGGGAGGAGAAAGCAATCAGCCCCAGCATTTT.

The chain uses TRBV5-4 and TRBJ2-2; 14 positions agree with TRBD2. The CDR3 contains 18 residues. The V and J ends lost 7 bases and 5 bases, in that order; junction bases with no gene match: 13. CDR1 and CDR2 (germline): SGHNT, YYREEE (reference sequence). In DNA form, the CDR3 reads TGTGCCAGCTCCCTTGGGACTAGCGGGGGATTGGGGACCGGGGAGCTGTTTTTT. Translating it yields CASSLGTSGGLGTGELFF.

This clone was seen once. This chain joins TRBV30 and TRBJ2-5; D is perhaps TRBD1 (5 bases). Trimming removed 8 bases at V and 5 bases at J, with 12 bases between. The CDR3 contains 11 residues. CDR1 is GTSNPN, CDR2 SVGIG, per germline (reference sequence). CDR3 nucleotides: TGTGCCGGCAGGGCGTTGGAGACCCAGTACTTC. It encodes CAGRALETQYF.

The genes are TRBV7-2 and TRBJ2-7, with TRBD2 matching 8 bases. The CDR3 loop spans 13 amino acids. V was pared by 5 bases and J by 3 bases, with 3 bases of the junction left unmatched. CDR1 SGHTA and CDR2 FQGNSA come from the germline V gene. This chain's CDR3 is CASSRTSFYEQYF. In nucleotides, the CDR3 is TGTGCCAGCAGCAGGACTAGCTTCTACGAGCAGTACTTC.

J is TRBJ1-2 and V is TRBV10-3; no firm D call. Trimming pared 5 bases from V and 1 base from J, leaving 11 bases between. Germline V CDR1 and CDR2: ENHRY, SYGVKD. The CDR3 is 14 amino acids. The CDR3 is CAISPPASNYGYTF. The CDR3 coding sequence is TGTGCCATCAGTCCTCCAGCAAGTAACTATGGCTACACCTTC.

This clone was seen a single time. The gene calls are TRBV7-2 and TRBJ2-5; no firm D call. CDR1 SGHTA and CDR2 FQGNSA come from the germline V gene. CDR3 size: 15 residues. The V and J ends lost 5 bases and 5 bases respectively, with 18 bases between them. The DNA for the CDR3 is TGTGCCAGCAGCCCGGTGAGAGGCGATTTTGAGACCCAGTACTTC. This codes for CASSPVRGDFETQYF.

This rearrangement joins TRBV14 to TRBJ2-7; 11 bases align to TRBD2. The J segment lost 3 bases and the V segment lost 2 bases, leaving 3 bases of the junction unmatched. Germline CDR1 is SGHDN and CDR2 is FVKESK. The CDR3 spans 15 residues. CDR3 sequence (DNA): TGTGCCAGCAGCCAACTAACTAGCGGGAGCTACGAGCAGTACTTC. Translated, it gives CASSQLTSGSYEQYF.